This T cell receptor (beta chain) was sequenced for a study of cytomegalovirus exposure and HLA in healthy donors. The PCR was carried out with 60 Vbeta primers and 13 Jbeta primers. Using immunoSEQ multiplex PCR, the repertoire was profiled, and TCRdb retains in-frame clones only, with some absent. This table holds around 100,000 clones, roughly 70% found once. The CDR3 consists of 15 residues. The V end lost 0 bases, the J end lost 10 bases, and 13 bases lay between the germline ends. CDR1 is MGHRA, CDR2 YSYEKL, per germline. The sample holds a few counts of this clone. The sample comprised PBMCs. The V call is TRBV4-1, the J call TRBJ1-6, with D possibly being TRBD1 (5 bases). The receptor comes from a man in his fifties in good health and CMV-seronegative. CDR3 residues: CASSQDRQGPSPLHF. In nucleotides, the CDR3 is TGCGCCAGCAGCCAAGACAGGCAGGGTCCATCACCCCTCCACTTT.